The clone carrying this T cell receptor (beta chain) was recorded many times. Exclusion criteria comprised uncontrolled infection, other autoimmune disease, pregnancy or lactation. Each diagnosis was grounded in clinical symptoms, serum thyroxine and TRAb, thyroid ultrasound, and orbital computed tomography. A 10 ml volume of fresh peripheral blood provided the PBMCs. Germline V gene sequence: CDR1 KGHSH, CDR2 LQKENI. The V end lost 3 bases, the J end lost 0 bases, and 9 bases lay between the germline ends. The CDR3 covers 15 residues. Template material for amplifying TCR beta CDR3 regions consisted of RNA transcripts. HTBI primers were used for first-round RT-PCR of the TCR CDR3. From the multiplex PCR reads, TCRdb called clonotypes with MiXCR, one entry per CDR3 protein. The data contain about 640,000 distinct CDR3 sequences, about a fifth of them singletons. These data originate in a study of T cells in Graves' hyperthyroidism and ophthalmopathy. Study as a whole: Peripheral blood was collected at initial diagnosis, before any treatment.

The chain uses TRBV18 and TRBJ1-3; the D is unclear. Sequences were obtained from blood. The origin of this receptor is a man younger than 45 with Graves' ophthalmopathy. CDR3 sequence (DNA): TGTGCCAGCTCACCGAACGGCATCTCTGGAAACACCATATATTTT. The encoded protein is CASSPNGISGNTIYF. The full variable domain, completed using reference TRBV18 and TRBJ1-3, is NAGVMQNPRHLVRRRGQEARLRCSPMKGHSHVYWYRQLPEEGLKFMVYLQKENIIDESGMPKERFSAEFPKEGPSILRIQQVVRGDSAAYFCASSPNGISGNTIYFGEGSWLTVV.